This T cell receptor (beta chain) originates from a study of regulatory T cells in long-lasting Graves disease. Time point given: newly diagnosed GD, antithyroid drugs for less than 3 months. PBMC-derived RNA was used for the TCR library. In building TCR beta libraries, iRepertoire HTBI primers were used together with Arm-PCR of CDR3 regions. TCRdb itself ran the multiplex PCR reads through MiXCR, one entry per CDR3 protein. The sample holds about 210,000 distinct CDR3 sequences, around 20% seen once. CDR1 is SGHNT, CDR2 YENEEA, per germline. Deletions cut 7 bases from V and 8 bases from J, with 18 bases between. The CDR3 loop spans 14 amino acids. In addition, the sample was reused for a study of T cells in Graves' hyperthyroidism and ophthalmopathy.

The input for sequencing was peripheral blood mononuclear cells (PBMCs), taken at new diagnosis, from a patient treated with antithyroid drugs. The TCR sequence derives from a woman aged 25 to 45 with Graves disease. V is TRBV11-3 and J is TRBJ2-1; a possible D gene is TRBD1 (6 bases). The CDR3 bases are TGTGCCAGCACACCCGGGACAATACGGGATGAGCAGTTCTTC. It specifies CASTPGTIRDEQFF.